Sequencing of this T cell receptor beta chain was carried out in a study of Tregs in tolerant kidney transplant recipients. This table comes from immunoSEQ multiplex PCR, and its TCRdb copy is limited to in-frame clones, with some not included. The data contain some 90,000 clones, approximately 94% of them seen just once; the ten biggest clones take up roughly 5%. CDR3 length equals 13 residues. CDR1 is MNHEY, CDR2 SMNVEV, per germline (reference sequence). The V gene lost 0 bases and the J gene lost 4 bases, with 6 bases spanning the gap. About this clone itself: Antigen specificity is unknown.

Findings and caveats of the study: Expanding Tregs on activated donor B cells appeared to best identify donor-specific TCRbeta clones.

The chain has TRBV27 and TRBJ1-2, with no clear D. The receptor's source is a human donor in good health. Material: CD8+ T cells from blood. Here the CDR3 reads CASSLSPPYGYTF. The CDR3 bases are TGTGCCAGCAGTTTATCCCCCCCCTATGGCTACACCTTC.